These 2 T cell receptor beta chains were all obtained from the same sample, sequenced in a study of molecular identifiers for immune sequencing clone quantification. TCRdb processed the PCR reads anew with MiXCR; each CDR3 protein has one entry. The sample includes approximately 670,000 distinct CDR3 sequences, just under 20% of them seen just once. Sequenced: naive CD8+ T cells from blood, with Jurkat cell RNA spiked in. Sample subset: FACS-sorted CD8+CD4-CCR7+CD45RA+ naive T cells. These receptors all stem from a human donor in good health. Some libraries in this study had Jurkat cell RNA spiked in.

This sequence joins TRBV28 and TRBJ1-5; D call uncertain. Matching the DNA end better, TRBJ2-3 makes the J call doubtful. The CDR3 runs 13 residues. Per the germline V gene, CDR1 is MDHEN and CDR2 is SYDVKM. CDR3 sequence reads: CASSLVSNQPQYF. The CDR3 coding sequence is TGTGCCAGCAGTTTGGTCAGCAATCAGCCCCAGTATTTT.

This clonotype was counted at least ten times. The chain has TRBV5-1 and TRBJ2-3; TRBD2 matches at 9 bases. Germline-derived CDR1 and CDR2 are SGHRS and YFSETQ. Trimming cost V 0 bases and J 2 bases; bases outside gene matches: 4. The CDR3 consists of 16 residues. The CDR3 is CASSLASGVPTDTQYF. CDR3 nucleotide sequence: TGCGCCAGCAGCTTGGCTAGCGGGGTCCCCACAGATACGCAGTATTTT.